This is a list of T cell receptor beta chains from one sample in a study of T-cell reconstitution after alpha-beta-depleted transplantation in children. Each CDR3 protein gets one entry after TCRdb re-called the PCR reads with MiXCR. The top ten hold around 14% of the sample, which has some 76,000 distinct CDR3 sequences, 9.5% to 13% seen once. Specimen: PBMCs, collected before TCRalphabeta/CD19-depleted stem cell transplant. Receptor source: a boy younger than 18 with acute myeloid leukemia, due to receive a stem cell transplant. The CDR3 runs from the conserved cysteine through the conserved F or W. A D gene is named only where the DNA matches it firmly. Clone size is not always given. Where it is, it says once, few, many or a class for expanded clones.

j_call	d_call	clone_size	v_call	cdr3_aa	cdr3_nt
TRBJ2-5	TRBD2	many	TRBV20-1	CSAAWEGRVETQYF	TGCAGTGCGGCCTGGGAGGGGAGAGTAGAGACCCAGTACTTC
TRBJ2-7	TRBD1	many	TRBV25-1	CASSDRGSSYEQYF	TGTGCCAGCAGTGACAGGGGGTCGTCCTACGAGCAGTACTTC
TRBJ2-7	TRBD2	many	TRBV15	CATSRDPGGYEQYF	TGTGCCACCAGCAGAGATCCGGGGGGCTACGAGCAGTACTTC
TRBJ2-1	.	many	TRBV29-1	CSIKGAYEQFF	TGCAGTATAAAAGGGGCTTATGAGCAGTTCTTC
TRBJ1-2	.	many	TRBV7-9	CASSSRVHFSNYGYTF	TGTGCCAGCAGTTCTAGGGTCCATTTTTCTAACTATGGCTACACCTTC
TRBJ1-2	.	.	TRBV30	CAWRLERFTF	TGTGCCTGGCGTCTAGAGCGTTTCACCTTC
TRBJ2-3	.	many	TRBV20-1	CSARVWEGASTDTQYF	TGCAGTGCTAGAGTTTGGGAAGGAGCGAGCACAGATACGCAGTATTTT
TRBJ2-1	.	many	TRBV15	CATSRDGGNNEQFF	TGTGCCACCAGCAGAGATGGGGGGAACAATGAGCAGTTCTTC
TRBJ2-3	.	many	TRBV7-2	CASSSDMRNTDTQYF	TGTGCCAGCAGCTCCGACATGCGGAACACAGATACGCAGTATTTT
TRBJ2-2	.	.	TRBV4-1	CASSRKTANTGELFF	TGCGCCAGCAGCCGAAAGACAGCGAACACCGGGGAGCTGTTTTTT
TRBJ2-7	TRBD1	many	TRBV7-2	CASSLVSGQAAVYEQYF	TGTGCCAGCAGCTTAGTGTCAGGACAGGCAGCAGTCTACGAGCAGTACTTC
TRBJ2-1	TRBD2	many	TRBV4-1	CASSQAGLAGGDEQFF	TGCGCCAGCAGCCAGGCGGGACTAGCGGGGGGGGATGAGCAGTTCTTC
TRBJ1-1	TRBD1	.	TRBV4-3	CASSPNRGPNTEAFF	TGCGCCAGCAGCCCAAACAGGGGGCCGAACACTGAAGCTTTCTTT
TRBJ1-1	TRBD1	many	TRBV27	CASRTGGYTEAFF	TGTGCCAGCAGAACAGGGGGCTACACTGAAGCTTTCTTT
TRBJ2-3	TRBD2	many	TRBV9	CASSVRAGAGTDTQYF	TGTGCCAGCAGCGTCCGAGCGGGAGCGGGCACAGATACGCAGTATTTT
TRBJ2-3	TRBD2	many	TRBV4-3	CASSQDRLAEQITDTQYF	TGCGCCAGCAGCCAAGATAGACTAGCGGAGCAAATAACAGATACGCAGTATTTT
TRBJ1-2	.	.	TRBV9	CASSVEAGTYGYTF	TGTGCCAGCAGCGTAGAGGCAGGGACCTATGGCTACACCTTC
TRBJ2-1	TRBD2	many	TRBV9	CASTTAGENEQFF	TGTGCCAGCACCACTGCGGGAGAAAATGAGCAGTTCTTC
TRBJ2-2	.	many	TRBV7-2	CASSSYRVGELFF	TGTGCCAGCAGCTCCTACAGGGTCGGGGAGCTGTTTTTT
TRBJ1-4	.	many	TRBV4-1	CASSRYETNEKLFF	TGCGCCAGCAGCCGTTACGAGACTAATGAAAAACTGTTTTTT
TRBJ2-1	TRBD2	.	TRBV24-1	CATSDFAGGPNEQFF	TGTGCCACCAGTGATTTCGCGGGGGGGCCGAATGAGCAGTTCTTC
TRBJ2-2	.	many	TRBV11-2	CASSATRFGDTGELFF	TGTGCCAGCAGCGCGACAAGGTTCGGGGACACCGGGGAGCTGTTTTTT
TRBJ1-1	.	many	TRBV11-2	CASSLEWTAEAFF	TGTGCCAGCAGCTTAGAGTGGACAGCTGAAGCTTTCTTT